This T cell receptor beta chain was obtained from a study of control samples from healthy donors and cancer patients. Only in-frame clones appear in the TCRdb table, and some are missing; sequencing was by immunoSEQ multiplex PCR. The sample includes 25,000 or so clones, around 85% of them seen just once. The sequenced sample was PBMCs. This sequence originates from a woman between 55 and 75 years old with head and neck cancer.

The CDR3 spells CASSQGGNTIYF. The DNA of the CDR3 is TGTGCCAGCTCCCAGGGGGGAAACACCATATATTTT. This sequence joins TRBV6-5 and TRBJ1-3; a possible D gene is TRBD1 (6 bases). There are 12 residues in the CDR3. CDR1 is MNHEY, CDR2 SVGAGI, per germline. Trimming removed 8 bases at V and 4 bases at J, with 9 bases between.